This T cell receptor (beta chain) is from a study of T cells expressing NK-cell markers. Study summary: It was sorted CD3+CD56+NKG2C+, CD3+CD56+NKG2C- and CD3+CD56-NKG2C+ T cells that supplied the TCR beta repertoires. Study results and caveats: In about six donors, dominant CD3+CD56+NKG2C+ clones formed roughly 1.0-7.5% of CD8+ cells. Certain NKG2C+ T cell clones were expanded, and their HCMV specificity remained unclear.

With UMIs, 5'RACE template switching was used to make TCR beta cDNA. With the 5' RACE reads reprocessed, TCRdb shows one record per CDR3 protein and no DNA. Its table records a few hundred thousand distinct CDR3 sequences. In regard to this clonotype: Its antigen is still unknown.

Germline CDR1 and CDR2: MNHNS and SASEGT. The CDR3 is 14 residues long. V is TRBV6-1 and J is TRBJ2-3; lacking DNA, the TRBD1 call made by TCRdb goes unchecked. The sequence derives from a man aged 18-70 years in good health. The sequenced sample consisted of blood T cells: a sorted CD56 or NKG2C T cell subset, CD4+ or CD8+ T cells, or bulk PBMC T cells (not recorded which). The CDR3 is CASRKLGATDTQYF.